The entry that follows covers one TCR beta chain sequence. The CDR3 is made up of 15 amino acids. V shed 5 bases and J 4 bases; nucleotides not matched to a gene: 11. Per germline, CDR1 PRHDT and CDR2 FYEKMQ (reference sequence). These data come from a study of T cells after yellow fever vaccination. TCRdb called the 5' RACE reads again in MiXCR, with one record for every CDR3 protein. The sample includes 65,000 to 90,000 distinct CDR3 sequences, roughly 7.7% of them seen just once. The material sequenced was CD8+ T cells sorted from PBMCs, taken on the day of the yellow fever booster vaccination. This receptor was identified in a man in his thirties or forties who received the YFV17D yellow fever vaccine. The chain employs TRBV13 and TRBJ2-7; TRBD2 matches 7 bases. This CDR3 reads CASSGSGALLYEQYF. The CDR3 DNA follows: TGTGCCAGCAGCGGCAGCGGGGCTCTCCTATACGAGCAGTACTTC.